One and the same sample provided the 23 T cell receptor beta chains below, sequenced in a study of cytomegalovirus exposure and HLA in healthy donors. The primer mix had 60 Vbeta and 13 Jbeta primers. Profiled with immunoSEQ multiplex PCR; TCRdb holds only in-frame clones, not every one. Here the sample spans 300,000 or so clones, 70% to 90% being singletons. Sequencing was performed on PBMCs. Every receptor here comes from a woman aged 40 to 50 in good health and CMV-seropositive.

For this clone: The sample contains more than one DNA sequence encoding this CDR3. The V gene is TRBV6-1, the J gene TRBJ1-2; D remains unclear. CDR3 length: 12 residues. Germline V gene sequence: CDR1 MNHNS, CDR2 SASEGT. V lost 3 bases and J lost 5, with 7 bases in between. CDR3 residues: CASSEGGYGYTF. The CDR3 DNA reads TGTGCCAGCAGTGAGGGAGGATATGGCTACACCTTC.

In DNA, the CDR3 is TGCGCCAGCAGCCAAGAAGGCGGGAGGGCCCTCGGGGAGACCCAGTACTTC. Translating gives CASSQEGGRALGETQYF. The V call is TRBV4-3, the J call TRBJ2-5; 9 nucleotides agree with TRBD2. V shed 0 bases and J 5 bases; nucleotides not matched to a gene: 10. Germline lookup yields CDR1 LGHNA and CDR2 YSLEER. CDR3 length equals 17 residues.

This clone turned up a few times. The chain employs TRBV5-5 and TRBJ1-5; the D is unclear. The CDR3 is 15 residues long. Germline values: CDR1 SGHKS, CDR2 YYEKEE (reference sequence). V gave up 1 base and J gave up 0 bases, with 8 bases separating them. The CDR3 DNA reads TGTGCCAGCAGCTTGCGGGAGTATAGCAATCAGCCCCAGCATTTT. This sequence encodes CASSLREYSNQPQHF.

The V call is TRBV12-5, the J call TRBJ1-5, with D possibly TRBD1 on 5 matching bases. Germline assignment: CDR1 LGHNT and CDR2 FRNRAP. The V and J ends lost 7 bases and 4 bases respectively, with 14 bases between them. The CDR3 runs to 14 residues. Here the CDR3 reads CASALDSRNQPQHF. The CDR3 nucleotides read TGTGCTAGTGCTCTCGACAGCCGAAATCAGCCCCAGCATTTT.

CDR3 DNA sequence: TGTGCCAGTAGCCCGACAGGGGGTGATGACTACACCTTC. Translating gives CASSPTGGDDYTF. The chain links TRBV19 to TRBJ1-2; TRBD1 matches 9 bases. The CDR3 is made up of 13 amino acids. V was pared by 6 bases and J by 10 bases, with 9 bases of the junction left unmatched. Germline values: CDR1 LNHDA, CDR2 SQIVND (reference sequence).

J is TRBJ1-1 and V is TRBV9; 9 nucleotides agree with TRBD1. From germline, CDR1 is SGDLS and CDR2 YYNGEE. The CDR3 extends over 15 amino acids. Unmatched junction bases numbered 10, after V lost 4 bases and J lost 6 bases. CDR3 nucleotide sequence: TGTGCCAGCAGCCCCGGGACAGGGTTTATATCTGAAGCTTTCTTT. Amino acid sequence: CASSPGTGFISEAFF.

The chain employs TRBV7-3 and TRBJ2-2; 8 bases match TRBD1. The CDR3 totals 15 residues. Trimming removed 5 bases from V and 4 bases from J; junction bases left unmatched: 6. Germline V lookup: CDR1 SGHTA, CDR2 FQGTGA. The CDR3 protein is CASSQDRGTTGELFF. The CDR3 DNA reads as TGTGCCAGCAGCCAAGACAGGGGAACCACCGGGGAGCTGTTTTTT.

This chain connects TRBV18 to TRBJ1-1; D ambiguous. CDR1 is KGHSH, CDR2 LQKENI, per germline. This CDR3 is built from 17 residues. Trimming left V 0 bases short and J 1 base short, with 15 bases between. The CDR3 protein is CASSPPKRPAGNTEAFF. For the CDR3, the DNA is TGTGCCAGCTCACCACCCAAACGCCCAGCGGGGAACACTGAAGCTTTCTTT.

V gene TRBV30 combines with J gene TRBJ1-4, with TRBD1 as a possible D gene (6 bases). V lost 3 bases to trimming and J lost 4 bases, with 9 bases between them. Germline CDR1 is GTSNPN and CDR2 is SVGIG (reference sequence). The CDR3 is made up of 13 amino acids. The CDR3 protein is CAWSGQFNEKLFF. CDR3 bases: TGTGCCTGGAGCGGACAGTTTAATGAAAAACTGTTTTTT.

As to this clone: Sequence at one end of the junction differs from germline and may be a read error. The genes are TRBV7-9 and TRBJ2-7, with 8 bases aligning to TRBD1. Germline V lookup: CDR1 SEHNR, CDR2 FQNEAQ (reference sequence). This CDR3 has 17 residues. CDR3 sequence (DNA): TGTTCCAGCAGCTTAGTAGCAGGGGGCGGCGGGTCCTACGAGCAGTACTTC. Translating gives CSSSLVAGGGGSYEQYF.

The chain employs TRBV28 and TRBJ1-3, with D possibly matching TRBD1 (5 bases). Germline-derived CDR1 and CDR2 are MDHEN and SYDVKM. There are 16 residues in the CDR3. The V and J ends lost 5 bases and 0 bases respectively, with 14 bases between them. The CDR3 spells CASSPPDSFSGNTIYF. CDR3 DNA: TGTGCCAGCAGTCCCCCCGACAGCTTCTCTGGAAACACCATATATTTT.

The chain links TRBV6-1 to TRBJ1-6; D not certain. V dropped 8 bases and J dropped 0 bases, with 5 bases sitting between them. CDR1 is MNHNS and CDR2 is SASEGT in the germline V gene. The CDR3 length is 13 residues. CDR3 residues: CASQFSYNSPLHF. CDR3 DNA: TGTGCCAGCCAGTTCTCCTATAATTCACCCCTCCACTTT.

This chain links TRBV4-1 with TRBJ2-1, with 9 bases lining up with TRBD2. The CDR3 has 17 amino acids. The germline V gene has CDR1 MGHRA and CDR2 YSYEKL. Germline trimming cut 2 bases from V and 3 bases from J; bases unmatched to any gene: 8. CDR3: CASSQPRLAGLYNEQFF. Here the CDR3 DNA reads TGCGCCAGCAGCCAACCGCGGCTAGCGGGACTCTACAATGAGCAGTTCTTC.

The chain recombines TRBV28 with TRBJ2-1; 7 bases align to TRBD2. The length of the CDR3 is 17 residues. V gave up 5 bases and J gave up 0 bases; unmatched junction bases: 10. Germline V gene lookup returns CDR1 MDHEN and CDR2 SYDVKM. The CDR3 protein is CASSGTASGSSYNEQFF. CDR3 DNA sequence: TGTGCCAGCAGTGGTACAGCTAGCGGCAGCTCCTACAATGAGCAGTTCTTC.

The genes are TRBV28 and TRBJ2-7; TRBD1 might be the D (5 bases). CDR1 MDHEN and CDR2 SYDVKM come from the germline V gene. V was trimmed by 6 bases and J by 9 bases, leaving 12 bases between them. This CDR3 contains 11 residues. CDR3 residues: CASRLRGWQYF. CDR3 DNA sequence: TGTGCCAGCAGACTAAGGGGCTGGCAGTACTTC. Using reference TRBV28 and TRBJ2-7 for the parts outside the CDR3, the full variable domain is DVKVTQSSRYLVKRTGEKVFLECVQDMDHENMFWYRQDPGLGLRLIYFSYDVKMKEKGDIPEGYSVSREKKERFSLILESASTNQTSMYLCASRLRGWQYFGPGTRLTVT.

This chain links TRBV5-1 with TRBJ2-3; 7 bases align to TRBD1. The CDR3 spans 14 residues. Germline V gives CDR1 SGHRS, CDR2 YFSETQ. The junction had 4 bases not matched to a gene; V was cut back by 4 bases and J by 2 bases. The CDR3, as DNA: TGCGCCAGCAGCCCGGACAGGCCCACAGATACGCAGTATTTT. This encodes CASSPDRPTDTQYF.

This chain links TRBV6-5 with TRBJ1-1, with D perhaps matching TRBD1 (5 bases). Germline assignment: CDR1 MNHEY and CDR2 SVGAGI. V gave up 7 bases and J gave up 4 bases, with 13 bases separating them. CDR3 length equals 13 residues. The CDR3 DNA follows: TGTGCCAGCAAAAGGGGTTCCGGCACTGAAGCTTTCTTT. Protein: CASKRGSGTEAFF.

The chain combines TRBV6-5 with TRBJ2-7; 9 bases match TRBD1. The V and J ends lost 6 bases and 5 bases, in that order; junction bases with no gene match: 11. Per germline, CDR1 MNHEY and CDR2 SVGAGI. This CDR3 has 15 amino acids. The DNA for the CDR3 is TGTGCCAGCAGCCTGCGAGGGGACAGGGTGGACGAGCAGTACTTC. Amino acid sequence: CASSLRGDRVDEQYF.

Here the CDR3 DNA reads TGTGCCAGCAGTTACAGGGCGGGAGCGGACTACGAGCAGTACTTC. Its translation: CASSYRAGADYEQYF. The genes are TRBV6-5 and TRBJ2-7, with TRBD2 matching 7 bases. With 2 bases clipped from V and 3 bases from J, the junction kept 7 bases outside the gene matches. Germline-derived CDR1 and CDR2 are MNHEY and SVGAGI. The CDR3 sequence is 15 residues long.

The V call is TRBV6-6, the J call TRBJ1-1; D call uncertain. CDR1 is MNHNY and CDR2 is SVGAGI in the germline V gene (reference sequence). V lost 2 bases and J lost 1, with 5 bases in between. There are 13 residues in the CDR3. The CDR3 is CASSYGQNTEAFF. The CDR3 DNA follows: TGTGCCAGCAGTTACGGGCAGAACACTGAAGCTTTCTTT.

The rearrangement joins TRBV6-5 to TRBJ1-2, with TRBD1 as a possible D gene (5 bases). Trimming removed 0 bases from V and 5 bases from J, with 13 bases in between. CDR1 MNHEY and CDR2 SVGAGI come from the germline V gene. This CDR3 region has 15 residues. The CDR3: CASSYSGQGGYGYTF. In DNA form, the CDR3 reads TGTGCCAGCAGTTACTCAGGACAAGGAGGGTATGGCTACACCTTC.

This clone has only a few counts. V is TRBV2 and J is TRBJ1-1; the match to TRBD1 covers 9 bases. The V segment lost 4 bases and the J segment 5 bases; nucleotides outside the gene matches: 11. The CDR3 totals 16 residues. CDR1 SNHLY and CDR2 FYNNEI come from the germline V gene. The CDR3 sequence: CASSAPGTGKRTEAFF. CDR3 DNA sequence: TGTGCCAGCAGTGCCCCCGGGACAGGGAAGAGGACTGAAGCTTTCTTT.

Written as DNA, the CDR3 is TGTGCCAGCAGTTTATTTGGTCAGGGTCGATCCAAAAACATTCAGTACTTC. It codes for CASSLFGQGRSKNIQYF. The J gene is TRBJ2-4, the V gene TRBV28; D is perhaps TRBD1 (5 bases). The V end was cut by 1 base, the J end by 2 bases, with 15 bases between. The length of the CDR3 is 17 residues. The V gene's germline CDR1 is MDHEN and CDR2 SYDVKM.